The 14 T cell receptor beta chains below all came from one sample that was sequenced in a study of blood T cells in healthy people across ages. A second PCR of 7 to 11 cycles used a sample-barcoded 5' primer and a J-beta primer mix. TCRdb independently ran MiXCR on the 5' RACE reads; one entry per CDR3 protein. The sample lists about 1.5 million distinct CDR3 sequences, 35% to 45% seen once, with 7.9% in the top ten. Sample: blood. The receptors come from a woman under 30 in good health.

This rearrangement joins TRBV5-1 to TRBJ2-3; maybe TRBD2 (6 bases). The V end was cut by 4 bases, the J end by 0 bases, with 21 bases between. CDR1 and CDR2 (germline): SGHRS, YFSETQ. This CDR3 contains 18 residues. CDR3: CASSPRDFHITSTDTQYF. The CDR3 bases are TGCGCCAGCAGCCCTCGGGACTTCCATATCACTAGCACAGATACGCAGTATTTT.

This clonotype was seen a few times. The chain employs TRBV5-5 and TRBJ2-5, with 8 bases identical to TRBD2. The end of the DNA fits TRBJ2-7 better, so the J call may be wrong. In germline, CDR1 is SGHKS, CDR2 YYEKEE (reference sequence). This CDR3 has 13 residues. The CDR3 loop is CASTGGGYYEQYF. As DNA, the CDR3 is TGTGCCAGCACCGGGGGGGGTTACTACGAGCAGTACTTC.

The chain joins TRBV6-9 to TRBJ2-3, with D hard to call. The CDR3 is 16 amino acids. CDR1 is MNHGY, CDR2 SVAAGI, per germline. V was pared by 7 bases and J by 0 bases, with 17 bases between. The CDR3 bases are TGTGCCAGCACCGAGGAGAGGATGGCTAGCACAGATACGCAGTATTTT. Translated: CASTEERMASTDTQYF.

The chain recombines TRBV11-2 with TRBJ1-3; a possible D gene is TRBD1 (5 bases). This CDR3 has 17 residues. Germline V gene data show CDR1 as SGHAT and CDR2 as FQNNGV. Trimming took off 2 bases at V and 0 bases at J, with 14 bases between the two ends. This CDR3 reads CASSLRAGRFSGNTIYF. The DNA of the CDR3 is TGTGCCAGCAGCTTACGGGCAGGGCGATTCTCTGGAAACACCATATATTTT.

As for this clonotype: This may come from a read error, since a much larger clone is one base off. This sequence joins TRBV10-3 and TRBJ2-1; 9 positions match TRBD2. Germline values: CDR1 ENHRY, CDR2 SYGVKD. There are 13 residues in the CDR3. V trimming: 7 bases; J trimming: 6 bases; junction bases outside the gene matches: 4. CDR3 loop: CAIKAGGCNEQFF. The CDR3 DNA reads as TGTGCCATCAAGGCGGGAGGGTGCAATGAGCAGTTCTTC.

This clonotype is a singleton in its sample. The CDR3 protein is CASSDLRDRGRQPQHF. The CDR3 DNA reads as TGTGCCAGCAGCGATCTCCGGGACAGGGGCCGGCAGCCCCAGCATTTT. The chain uses TRBV7-9 and TRBJ1-5, with TRBD1 matching 10 bases. CDR3 length: 16 amino acids. CDR1 and CDR2 (germline): SEHNR, FQNEAQ (reference sequence). The V and J ends lost 5 bases and 7 bases, in that order; junction bases with no gene match: 11.

This chain connects TRBV27 to TRBJ2-1; D may correspond to TRBD1 or TRBD2 (5 bases each). Trimming left V 0 bases short and J 7 bases short, with 25 bases between. This CDR3 comprises 19 residues. Germline V gene sequence: CDR1 MNHEY, CDR2 SMNVEV (reference sequence). The CDR3 coding sequence is TGTGCCAGCAGTTTATCAGTACTCCTTTGGGCCGGGGCTAAAAATGAGCAGTTCTTC. This gives the protein CASSLSVLLWAGAKNEQFF.

This clonotype was seen only a few times. This chain uses TRBV6-1 with TRBJ2-4, with 8 bases that match TRBD2. The J call is in doubt because the DNA end fits TRBJ2-5 better. CDR1 is MNHNS and CDR2 is SASEGT in the germline V gene. This CDR3 region has 13 residues. Written as DNA, the CDR3 is TGTGCCAGCAGTGAACTAGCGGGAGAGACCCAGTACTTC. Amino acids: CASSELAGETQYF.

This clonotype was detected only a few times. The chain is built from TRBV20-1 and TRBJ2-3, with 8 bases aligning to TRBD1. CDR3 length equals 14 residues. Germline loops: CDR1 DFQATT, CDR2 SNEGSKA (reference sequence). V shed 5 bases, J shed 4 bases, and the junction held 8 bases outside the gene matches. CDR3 sequence (DNA): TGCAGTGCTGTCAGGGGGCTTTTCGCAGATACGCAGTATTTT. Translating gives CSAVRGLFADTQYF.

CDR3 DNA: TGTGCCAGCAGTGGGGGATACGGGAGGGAAGCTTTCTTT. This encodes CASSGGYGREAFF. The chain is built from TRBV2 and TRBJ1-1; D is uncertain. The CDR3 is made up of 13 amino acids. The V gene lost 4 bases and the J gene lost 8 bases, with 14 bases spanning the gap. Germline CDR1 and CDR2: SNHLY and FYNNEI. Supplemented by reference TRBV2 and TRBJ1-1, the full variable domain reads EPEVTQTPSHQVTQMGQEVILRCVPISNHLYFYWYRQILGQKVEFLVSFYNNEISEKSEIFDDQFSVERPDGSNFTLKIRSTKLEDSAMYFCASSGGYGREAFFGQGTRLTVV.

The chain couples TRBV12-3 or TRBV12-4 to TRBJ2-1; D not certain. CDR3 length equals 14 residues. V gave up 6 bases and J gave up 6 bases, with 15 bases separating them. The CDR3 DNA follows: TGTGCCAGCAGCCCAGGTGGGTCAACCAATGAGCAGTTCTTC. Its translation: CASSPGGSTNEQFF.

The rearrangement uses TRBV12-3 or TRBV12-4 and TRBJ2-1; D is tentatively TRBD1 or TRBD2 (5 bases each). TRBJ2-7 explains the end of the DNA better; the J call may be wrong. The CDR3 is 11 amino acids. CDR3 in DNA: TGTGCCAGCAGGTTTGGGGGAAAGCAGTACTTC. Translated, it gives CASRFGGKQYF.

The gene calls are TRBV4-3 and TRBJ2-1, with 13 bases that match TRBD2. The V gene's germline CDR1 is LGHNA and CDR2 YSLEER. This CDR3 spans 15 amino acids. V lost 4 bases to trimming and J lost 9 bases; unmatched junction nucleotides: 6. The CDR3 nucleotides read TGCGCCAGCAGCCTGGGACTAGCGGGAAATGCTGAGCAGTTCTTC. Its protein is CASSLGLAGNAEQFF.

Points on this clonotype: An end of the junction does not agree with germline; a read error may underlie this. This sequence joins TRBV20-1 and TRBJ2-7; TRBD2 matches at 7 bases. CDR1 is DFQATT and CDR2 is SNEGSKA in the germline V gene (reference sequence). The CDR3 consists of 16 residues. CDR3: CSPRGSSGGSSYEQYF. For the CDR3, the DNA is TGTAGTCCTAGAGGGTCTAGCGGAGGGAGCTCCTACGAGCAGTACTTC.